The source of this TCR beta chain is a study of cytomegalovirus exposure and HLA in healthy donors. In the PCR, 60 Vbeta and 13 Jbeta primers were used. Clones were sequenced by immunoSEQ multiplex PCR, and TCRdb holds only the in-frame ones, with some missing. The data contain approximately 180,000 clones, 82% of them seen just once; the ten biggest clones take up 1.7%. This sequence originates from a woman aged 18-29 years in good health and CMV-seronegative. Material: PBMCs.

The CDR3 DNA reads TGTGCCAGCAGTTTTAAGGAGCAGTACGTC. Its protein is CASSFKEQYV. This chain joins TRBV28 and TRBJ2-7; D is ambiguous. Germline loops: CDR1 MDHEN, CDR2 SYDVKM. V was clipped by 3 bases and J by 7 bases, with 4 bases between them. The CDR3 is made up of 10 amino acids.